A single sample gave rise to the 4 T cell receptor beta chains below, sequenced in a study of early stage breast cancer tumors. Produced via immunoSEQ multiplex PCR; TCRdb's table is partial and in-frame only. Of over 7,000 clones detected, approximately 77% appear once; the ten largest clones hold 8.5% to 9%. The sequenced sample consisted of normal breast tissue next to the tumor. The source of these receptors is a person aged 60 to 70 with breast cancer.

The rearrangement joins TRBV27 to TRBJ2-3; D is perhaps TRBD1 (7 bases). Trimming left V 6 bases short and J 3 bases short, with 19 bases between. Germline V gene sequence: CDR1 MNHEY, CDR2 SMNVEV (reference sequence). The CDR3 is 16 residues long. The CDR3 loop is CASSRDSLRGTDTQYF. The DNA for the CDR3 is TGTGCCAGCAGCCGGGACAGCCTCCGGGGGACAGATACGCAGTATTTT.

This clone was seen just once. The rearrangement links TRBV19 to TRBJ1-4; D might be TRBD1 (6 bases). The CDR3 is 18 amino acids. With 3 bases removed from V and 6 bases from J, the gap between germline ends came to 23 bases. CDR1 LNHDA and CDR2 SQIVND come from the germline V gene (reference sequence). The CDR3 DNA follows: TGTGCCAGTAGTATTCGGGGGGCTTTGGAAACCGGGTATGAAAAACTGTTTTTT. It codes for CASSIRGALETGYEKLFF.

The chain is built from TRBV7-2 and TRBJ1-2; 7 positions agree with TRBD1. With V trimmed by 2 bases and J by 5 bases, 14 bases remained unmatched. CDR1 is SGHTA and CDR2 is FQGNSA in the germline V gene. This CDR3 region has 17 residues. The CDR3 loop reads CASSLSGQAGYGYGYTF. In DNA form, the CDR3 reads TGTGCCAGCAGCTTATCCGGACAGGCCGGATACGGATATGGCTACACCTTC.

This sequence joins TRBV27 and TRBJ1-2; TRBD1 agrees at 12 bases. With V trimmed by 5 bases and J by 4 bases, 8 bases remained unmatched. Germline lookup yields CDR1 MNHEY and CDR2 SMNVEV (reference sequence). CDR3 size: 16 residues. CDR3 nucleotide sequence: TGTGCCAGCAGTCTGGGACAGGGGGCAAACTTCTATGGCTACACCTTC. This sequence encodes CASSLGQGANFYGYTF.